This T cell receptor beta chain was identified during a study of early T cells in non-severe SARS-CoV-2 infection listed by TCRdb under 2021. With respect to the entire study: Because TCR sequencing was done on bulk RNA from unsorted whole blood, the alpha and beta chains could not be paired.

The full study reports these points: VDJdb matching was skewed toward anti-spike CD8 responses, so virus-specific expansions were likely underestimated and private and CD4 specificities were missed.

This clonotype was seen only a few times. The antigen it recognizes is unknown. Base qualities are missing; no much larger clone stands one base away. Including cysteine and phenylalanine, the CDR3 has 18 amino acids. The sequence is cut down to CDR3 DNA, 54 bases in frame from base 1. Looking up the germline V gene yields CDR1 SGHAT and CDR2 FQNNGV. A distance of 27 bases separates the germline ends of V and J, which lose 6 bases and 6 bases respectively. Library preparation employed 5' RACE. Sequencing used a NextSeq 500. Unique molecular identifiers were attached to individual cDNA molecules in the TCR library protocol so that sequencing error and PCR bias could be corrected. Sequencing covered both TCR alpha and beta chains, and within each sample the abundances of alpha and beta sequences were tightly co-correlated. Per the source publication's procedure: Decombinator V4 was used to annotate the V gene, J gene and CDR3 of the TCR sequences. TCRs were defined as expanded if a significant change between any two time points was detected under a Poisson model with p below 0.0001. TCR abundances were normalised to the total number of TCRs sequenced in each sample and reported as counts per million. TRAV1-2 paired with TRAJ12, TRAJ20 or TRAJ33 defined MAIT TCRs, while TRAV10 paired with TRAJ18 defined iNKT TCRs. VDJdb, accessed 1 November 2021, was searched for CMV, EBV and SARS-CoV-2 annotated TCRs, excluding TCRs annotated for multiple antigens. The raw public data were reprocessed by TCRdb itself: fastp quality trimming at Q25, MiXCR clonotype calling, in-frame beta chains only. A single entry per CDR3 protein holds the most common genes and DNA from its merged rows. TCRdb's processing, not the study's, gives the V and J calls here. This sample has some 66,000 distinct CDR3 sequences in its table, and about 13% of those were observed once. The ten largest make up approximately 4.7% of the sample.

This was a case-control study nested in a cohort of healthcare workers in London, UK, who had nasopharyngeal swab PCR tests and blood samples taken every week. Between 23 and 31 March 2020, the week of the UK lockdown, healthcare workers were enrolled and then followed up weekly for as long as 16 weeks. This TCR was recovered from an adult who was a healthcare worker with PCR-confirmed SARS-CoV-2 infection or an uninfected control (not recorded which). Sample: whole blood. The chain uses TRBV11-2 and TRBJ2-1, with the D gene uncertain. CDR3 reads: CASSRTLTGSWYTNEQFF. The DNA is TGTGCCAGCAGTCGCACGCTCACCGGTAGCTGGTATACCAATGAGCAGTTCTTC. This CDR3, with the reference TRBV11-2 and TRBJ2-1 proteins standing in past its ends, gives the full variable domain EAGVAQSPRYKIIEKRQSVAFWCNPISGHATLYWYQQILGQGPKLLIQFQNNGVVDDSQLPKDRFSAERLKGVDSTLKIQPAKLEDSAVYLCASSRTLTGSWYTNEQFFGPGTRLTVL.